This T cell receptor beta chain was profiled in a study of post-analysis software for immune sequencing data. Tagging with unique molecular identifiers was a feature of the TCR beta cDNA libraries. TCRdb reprocessed the PCR reads via MiXCR and lists one record per CDR3 protein. The data contain roughly 540,000 distinct CDR3 sequences, around 36% of them singletons. This CDR3 comprises 14 residues. Per germline, CDR1 MDHEN and CDR2 SYDVKM. The ends were cut back, 3 bases at V and 5 bases at J, with 13 bases in the middle. General study points: Four to six TRBV segments, including TRBV5-6, TRBV5-1 and TRBV20-1, were more frequent in patients than controls.

This clonotype was counted between two and nine times. As yet, its antigen is unknown. This chain links TRBV28 with TRBJ1-2, with D perhaps matching TRBD1 (5 bases). The receptor comes from a girl between 2 and 17 years old with multiple sclerosis. The sample consisted of blood. Here the CDR3 reads CASSFGTGGYGYTF. As DNA, the CDR3 is TGTGCCAGCAGTTTTGGGACCGGGGGGTATGGCTACACCTTC.